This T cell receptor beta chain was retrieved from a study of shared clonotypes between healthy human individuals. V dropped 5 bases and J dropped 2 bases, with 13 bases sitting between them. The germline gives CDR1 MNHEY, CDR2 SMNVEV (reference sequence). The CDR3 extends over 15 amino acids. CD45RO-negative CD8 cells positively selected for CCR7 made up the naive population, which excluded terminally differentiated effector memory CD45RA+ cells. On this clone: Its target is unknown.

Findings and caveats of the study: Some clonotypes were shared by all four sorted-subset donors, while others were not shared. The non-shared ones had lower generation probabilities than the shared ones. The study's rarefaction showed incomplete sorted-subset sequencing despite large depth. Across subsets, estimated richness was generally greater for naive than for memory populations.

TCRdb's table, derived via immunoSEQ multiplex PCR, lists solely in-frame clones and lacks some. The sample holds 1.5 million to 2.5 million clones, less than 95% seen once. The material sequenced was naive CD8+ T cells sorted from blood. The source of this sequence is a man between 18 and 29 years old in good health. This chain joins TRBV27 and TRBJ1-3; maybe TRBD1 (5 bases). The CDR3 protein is CASSSGTIAGNTIYF. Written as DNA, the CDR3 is TGTGCCAGCAGTAGCGGGACCATAGCTGGAAACACCATATATTTT.